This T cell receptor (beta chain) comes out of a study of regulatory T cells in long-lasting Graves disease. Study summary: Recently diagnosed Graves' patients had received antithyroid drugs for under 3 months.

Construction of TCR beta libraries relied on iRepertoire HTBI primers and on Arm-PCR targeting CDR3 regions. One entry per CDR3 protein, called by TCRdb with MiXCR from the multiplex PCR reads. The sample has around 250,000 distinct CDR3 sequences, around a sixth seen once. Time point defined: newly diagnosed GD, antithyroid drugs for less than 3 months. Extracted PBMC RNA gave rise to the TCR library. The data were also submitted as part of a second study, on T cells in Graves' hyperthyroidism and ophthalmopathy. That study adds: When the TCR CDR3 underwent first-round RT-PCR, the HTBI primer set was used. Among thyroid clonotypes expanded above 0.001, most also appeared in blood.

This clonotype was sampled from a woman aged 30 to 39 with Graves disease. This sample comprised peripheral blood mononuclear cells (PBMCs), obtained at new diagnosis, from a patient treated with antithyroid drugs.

CDR3 amino acids: CASSSAGTGSNTEAFF. The CDR3 DNA is TGTGCCAGCAGCTCGGCCGGGACAGGGTCGAACACTGAAGCTTTCTTT. The chain has TRBV5-4 and TRBJ1-1; 9 nucleotides match TRBD1. The germline CDR1 and CDR2 sequences are SGHNT and YYREEE (reference sequence). The CDR3 runs to 16 residues. Trimming at V came to 3 bases and at J to 1 base, leaving 7 bases not matched to a gene.